This is a list of T cell receptor beta chains from one sample in a study of somatic mutations in cytotoxic T cells in rheumatoid arthritis. Libraries were prepared by immunoSEQ multiplex PCR; TCRdb keeps only in-frame clonotypes and omits some of them. The table shows about 23,000 clones, with roughly 80% occurring only once. Source material: CD8+ T cells sorted from blood. The receptor source for this set is an adult with rheumatoid arthritis. Each CDR3 is given with its conserved first and last residue. Fields, in order: J gene, clone size, V gene, D gene, CDR3 DNA, CDR3 protein. The D gene is left open where the match is weak. Not every row has a clone size; where given, it reads once, few, many or a size class.

TRBJ1-3,few,TRBV15,TRBD1,TGTGCCACCAGCAGAGATCGGGGGACAGGGGACACCATATATTTT,CATSRDRGTGDTIYF
TRBJ2-5,.,TRBV6-6,.,TGTGCCAGCAGTTACTCGAAGGAGGCAGAGACCCAGTACTTC,CASSYSKEAETQYF
TRBJ2-5,.,TRBV13,TRBD2,TGTGCCAGCAGCTTAGTGAAAGCGGGGCTAGAGACCCAGTACTTC,CASSLVKAGLETQYF
TRBJ1-3,.,TRBV5-5,TRBD1,TGTGCCAGCAGCTGGACAGGGGCTGGAAACACCATATATTTT,CASSWTGAGNTIYF
TRBJ2-7,.,TRBV7-9,.,TGTGCCAGCAGCTTTTGGGACAAGTCCTACGAGCAGTACTTC,CASSFWDKSYEQYF
TRBJ1-1,.,TRBV4-1,.,TGCGCCAGCAGCCAAGATGGGGAGAACACTGAAGCTTTCTTT,CASSQDGENTEAFF
TRBJ2-1,.,TRBV11-2,TRBD1,TGTGCCAGCAGCTTAGATCGGGACAGGGCCTACAATGAGCAGTTCTTC,CASSLDRDRAYNEQFF
TRBJ2-3,.,TRBV9,TRBD1,TGTGCCAGCATGGCCGGACAGGCGACCATCACAGATACGCAGTATTTT,CASMAGQATITDTQYF
TRBJ2-7,.,TRBV5-5,TRBD1,TGTGCCAGCAGCTTGGGCAGGGGGCCATCCTACGAGCAGTACTTC,CASSLGRGPSYEQYF
TRBJ2-1,.,TRBV11-1,TRBD1,TGTGCCAGCAGCCTTAGACAGGGAAGGTCCAATGAGCAGTTCTTC,CASSLRQGRSNEQFF
TRBJ1-1,.,TRBV11-2,TRBD1,TGTGCCAGCAGCACGACAGGGGACACTGAAGCTTTCTTT,CASSTTGDTEAFF
TRBJ2-2,.,TRBV7-8,TRBD2,TGTGCCAGCAGCCCGGTTATAGCGGGAGGCACCGGGGAGCTGTTTTTT,CASSPVIAGGTGELFF
TRBJ1-1,.,TRBV6-5,.,TGTGCCAGCAAGAGACCAGGGGATTACACTGAAGCTTTCTTT,CASKRPGDYTEAFF
TRBJ2-5,.,TRBV9,.,TGTGCCAGCAGCGTAGGGGGTCGCCTCCAAGAGACCCAGTACTTC,CASSVGGRLQETQYF
TRBJ1-4,.,TRBV11-3,.,TGTGCCAGCAGCAGAACAGGAGGTGCTAATGAAAAACTGTTTTTT,CASSRTGGANEKLFF
TRBJ2-7,.,TRBV4-1,.,TGCGCCAGCAGCCGGACGGCGGGACACAGGGCCCCCTCCTACGAGCAGTACTTC,CASSRTAGHRAPSYEQYF
TRBJ2-1,.,TRBV13,.,TGTGCCAGCAGCTCCCAGCTCCGGCTTGAGCAGTTCTTC,CASSSQLRLEQFF
TRBJ2-1,.,TRBV7-8,TRBD1,TGTGCCAGCAGCACTCTGACCGGGACAGGGGCCAATGAGCAGTTCTTC,CASSTLTGTGANEQFF
TRBJ2-3,.,TRBV2,TRBD2,TGTGCCAGCACGGGGGGGCCTTCGCGCGATACGCAGTATTTT,CASTGGPSRDTQYF
TRBJ1-2,few,TRBV27,.,TGTGCCAGCAGCTCGATAGATAACTATGGCTACACCTTC,CASSSIDNYGYTF
TRBJ2-3,.,TRBV27,.,TGTGCCAGCAGCTTGACCGTTTCCCTCACAGATACGCAGTATTTT,CASSLTVSLTDTQYF
TRBJ1-2,.,TRBV29-1,.,TGCAGCGTTATGATGGAAGGCTATGGCTACACCTTC,CSVMMEGYGYTF
TRBJ1-2,.,TRBV7-6,TRBD1,TGTGCCAGCAGCCTCGGGCCGGGACAGGGGGACTATGGCTACACCTTC,CASSLGPGQGDYGYTF
TRBJ2-3,.,TRBV11-2,TRBD2,TGTGCCAGCAGTTTTCTAGCGGGTCTGGTCTCAGATACGCAGTATTTT,CASSFLAGLVSDTQYF
TRBJ2-2,large,TRBV10-1,.,TGCGCCAACACTGAACGAAAGAACACCGGGGAGCTGTTTTTT,CANTERKNTGELFF
TRBJ2-7,.,TRBV19,TRBD1,TGTGCCAGTAGTCATCTCCGGGACAGGGGTAACGAGCAGTACTTC,CASSHLRDRGNEQYF
TRBJ1-1,.,TRBV7-9,TRBD1,TGTGCCAGCAGCCGCCGGGACAGGGGGCCGGACACTGAAGCTTTCTTT,CASSRRDRGPDTEAFF
TRBJ2-5,.,TRBV2,.,TGTGCCAGCAGTGAAGGTACAGAAATCCTCCAAGAGACCCAGTACTTC,CASSEGTEILQETQYF
TRBJ2-1,.,TRBV9,TRBD1,TGTGCCAGCAGCCTGATGACAGGGGATGATGAGCAGTTCTTC,CASSLMTGDDEQFF
TRBJ1-2,.,TRBV10-3,.,TGTGCCATCAGTGAGTCGGCGGGAGGGACGTATGGCTACACCTTC,CAISESAGGTYGYTF
TRBJ2-5,.,TRBV7-6,.,TGTGCCAGCAGCTTAAGGGCGGAGTGGCAAGAGACCCAGTACTTC,CASSLRAEWQETQYF
TRBJ2-3,medium-sized,TRBV6-4,TRBD2,TGTGCCAGCAGTGAGAATAGCGGGGGGGCCGCAGATACGCAGTATTTT,CASSENSGGAADTQYF
TRBJ1-5,.,TRBV4-3,.,TGCGCCAGCAGCCAAGACCTCGGTAGGGGTTATAGCAATCAGCCCCAGCATTTT,CASSQDLGRGYSNQPQHF
TRBJ2-1,few,TRBV6-5,.,TGTGCCAGCAGTTACTACGGGGGCGACAATGAGCAGTTCTTC,CASSYYGGDNEQFF
TRBJ1-1,.,TRBV27,.,TGTGCCAGCAGTTTCGAACCGAGGGGGACTGAAGCTTTCTTT,CASSFEPRGTEAFF
TRBJ1-4,.,TRBV5-4,.,TGTGCCAGCAGCTTTAAGGGGGGTACTAATGAAAAACTGTTTTTT,CASSFKGGTNEKLFF
TRBJ2-5,.,TRBV6-1,TRBD2,TGTGCCAGCAGCCGCGGGGGTGTCGAGACCCAGTACTTC,CASSRGGVETQYF
TRBJ2-3,few,TRBV4-2,.,TGTGCCAGCAGCCAAGAACGGGGGAGCACAGATACGCAGTATTTT,CASSQERGSTDTQYF
TRBJ2-7,.,TRBV7-6,TRBD2,TGTGCCAGCAGCGGCCCGGGGGGTATCTCCTACGAGCAGTACTTC,CASSGPGGISYEQYF
TRBJ1-1,.,TRBV27,.,TGTGCCAGCGTAGCGGGGGCGGGCACTGAAGCTTTCTTT,CASVAGAGTEAFF
TRBJ1-5,few,TRBV27,TRBD1,TGTGCCAGCAGTTTCGGACAGGGCAGTCAGCCCCAGCATTTT,CASSFGQGSQPQHF
TRBJ2-7,.,TRBV28,.,TGTGCCAGCAGTTTAGTCGGATCCTCCTACGAGCAGTACTTC,CASSLVGSSYEQYF